These 15 T cell receptor beta chains were sequenced from one sample in a study of T cell responses to AZD1222 COVID-19 vaccine (TCRdb year 2021). The library was made by the immunoSEQ multiplex PCR assay. The table comes from immuneACCESS by way of TCRdb, which keeps in-frame sequences with V and J called. Part of the clones is missing from these tables; in studies checked, under half for an unresolved V gene and the rest for unknown reasons. This sample lists approximately 100,000 clones; roughly nine tenths were detected once. The top ten constitute approximately 1.2% of the sample. What the time point label conveys for this sample: baseline before first vaccination. The input for sequencing was peripheral blood, taken on day 0 of AZD1222 vaccination. The source is an adult in good health.

The chain has TRBV4-1 and TRBJ1-5; D gene ambiguous. Germline values: CDR1 MGHRA, CDR2 YSYEKL. The CDR3 covers 13 residues. The V gene lost 4 bases and the J gene lost 7 bases, with 11 bases spanning the gap. The CDR3 region is CASSLSLEQPQHF. CDR3 sequence (DNA): TGCGCCAGCAGCCTGTCCCTGGAGCAGCCCCAGCATTTT.

This clone was detected only once. V usage is TRBV7-9 and J usage is TRBJ2-5; D may be TRBD1 or TRBD2 (5 bases each). Germline V gene lookup returns CDR1 SEHNR and CDR2 FQNEAQ (reference sequence). Trimming shortened V by 4 bases and J by 3 bases, and 12 bases separated the two germline ends. The CDR3 is 14 amino acids. CDR3 DNA: TGTGCCAGCAGCTCTGGACTGGGGGAAGAGACCCAGTACTTC. Its protein product is CASSSGLGEETQYF.

The V call is TRBV27, the J call TRBJ1-5; no clear D gene. The CDR3 is 14 residues long. Trimming took off 8 bases at V and 0 bases at J, with 11 bases between the two ends. Per germline, CDR1 MNHEY and CDR2 SMNVEV (reference sequence). The CDR3 reads CASAAGYSNQPQHF. CDR3 bases: TGTGCCAGCGCTGCGGGGTATAGCAATCAGCCCCAGCATTTT.

V is TRBV4-1 and J is TRBJ1-3; D uncertain. There are 14 residues in the CDR3. Trimming shortened V by 0 bases and J by 2 bases, and 5 bases separated the two germline ends. From germline, CDR1 is MGHRA and CDR2 YSYEKL. Here the CDR3 reads CASSQDRAGNTIYF. CDR3 coding DNA: TGCGCCAGCAGCCAAGATAGAGCTGGAAACACCATATATTTT.

The chain is built from TRBV4-1 and TRBJ1-3; 7 nucleotides match TRBD1. The junction had 8 bases not matched to a gene; V was cut back by 1 base and J by 2 bases. This CDR3 is 17 amino acids long. The V gene's germline CDR1 is MGHRA and CDR2 YSYEKL. The CDR3 sequence: CASSQVGETGTGNTIYF. The DNA of the CDR3 is TGCGCCAGCAGCCAAGTGGGTGAGACAGGGACTGGAAACACCATATATTTT.

The chain couples TRBV5-1 to TRBJ2-7, with 12 positions matching TRBD2. The CDR3 contains 15 residues. Losses at the gene ends were 4 bases for V and 3 bases for J; bases not matched to a gene: 5. Germline CDR1 reads SGHRS; CDR2 reads YFSETQ. CDR3 sequence reads: CASSNRLAGDYEQYF. CDR3 sequence (DNA): TGCGCCAGCAGCAATAGACTAGCGGGGGACTACGAGCAGTACTTC.

This clone appeared a single time. The chain has TRBV14 and TRBJ1-3; weak D call: TRBD1 (5 bases). The germline V gene has CDR1 SGHDN and CDR2 FVKESK. This CDR3 is 16 amino acids long. V shed 5 bases and J shed 2 bases, with 16 bases lying between them. CDR3 bases: TGTGCCAGCAGCTTCTTTGGGGCTTCTCCTGGAAACACCATATATTTT. Translated: CASSFFGASPGNTIYF. The full variable domain, with the rest looked up from reference TRBV14 and TRBJ1-3, is EAGVTQFPSHSVIEKGQTVTLRCDPISGHDNLYWYRRVMGKEIKFLLHFVKESKQDESGMPNNRFLAERTGGTYSTLKVQPAELEDSGVYFCASSFFGASPGNTIYFGEGSWLTVV.

The chain links TRBV28 to TRBJ1-2, with D possibly matching TRBD1 (5 bases). With 4 bases removed from V and 8 bases from J, the gap between germline ends came to 11 bases. This CDR3 comprises 12 residues. Germline assignment: CDR1 MDHEN and CDR2 SYDVKM. The CDR3 here is CASSSGTGGYTF. The CDR3 DNA sequence: TGTGCCAGCAGTTCCGGGACGGGGGGCTACACCTTC.

V gene TRBV3-1 (or the pseudogene TRBV3-2) combines with J gene TRBJ1-1; D is undetermined. V lost 2 bases and J lost 1, with 11 bases in between. The CDR3 is made up of 15 amino acids. CDR1 LGHDT and CDR2 YNNKEL come from the germline V gene (reference sequence). The DNA of the CDR3 is TGTGCCAGCAGCCAAAGCTTAGCCGGGAACACTGAAGCTTTCTTT. This translates into CASSQSLAGNTEAFF.

The V gene is TRBV5-4, the J gene TRBJ2-3, with 9 bases that match TRBD1. The CDR3 contains 15 residues. Per the germline V gene, CDR1 is SGHNT and CDR2 is YYREEE (reference sequence). With V trimmed by 0 bases and J by 5 bases, 4 bases remained unmatched. CDR3 sequence (DNA): TGTGCCAGCAGCTTGGCCGGGACAGGGCTAGATACGCAGTATTTT. Protein: CASSLAGTGLDTQYF.

In nucleotides, the CDR3 is TGTGCCAGCAGCTTGAGCCAGGGGGCCTATCAGCCCCAGCATTTT. This encodes CASSLSQGAYQPQHF. The gene calls are TRBV7-9 and TRBJ1-5, with TRBD1 matching over 8 bases. Per the germline V gene, CDR1 is SEHNR and CDR2 is FQNEAQ (reference sequence). CDR3 length: 15 amino acids. The ends lost 3 bases at V and 5 bases at J; junction bases unmatched: 6.

This chain uses TRBV2 with TRBJ1-2, with unresolved D. Trimming took 11 bases from V and 2 from J, leaving 15 bases between them. Germline CDR1 reads SNHLY; CDR2 reads FYNNEI. The CDR3 has 13 amino acids. CDR3 region: CAWNTPSNYGYTF. In nucleotides, the CDR3 is TGTGCCTGGAATACACCTTCAAACTATGGCTACACCTTC.

V is TRBV19 and J is TRBJ1-1; D ambiguous. Trimming removed 5 bases at V and 0 bases at J, with 19 bases between. The CDR3 sequence is 17 residues long. Germline V gene sequence: CDR1 LNHDA, CDR2 SQIVND (reference sequence). The CDR3 spells CASSLASWSGMNTEAFF. The DNA of the CDR3 is TGTGCCAGTAGTCTAGCATCGTGGTCCGGAATGAACACTGAAGCTTTCTTT.

This clone has a single count. V gene TRBV13 combines with J gene TRBJ1-2; D perhaps matches TRBD1 (6 bases). In germline, CDR1 is PRHDT, CDR2 FYEKMQ (reference sequence). This CDR3 spans 17 amino acids. The V and J ends lost 4 bases and 5 bases respectively, with 23 bases between them. The CDR3 region has the DNA TGTGCCAGCAGCTACTCCCGGCCACAGGGAGGGCGGTATGGCTACACCTTC. Translating gives CASSYSRPQGGRYGYTF.

The gene calls are TRBV11-3 and TRBJ1-1; the match to TRBD1 covers 7 bases. This CDR3 region has 13 residues. Losses at the gene ends were 0 bases for V and 8 bases for J; bases not matched to a gene: 3. Germline-derived CDR1 and CDR2 are SGHNT and YENEEA. CDR3: CASSLDLTGEAFF. The CDR3 DNA follows: TGTGCCAGCAGCTTAGATCTGACAGGGGAAGCTTTCTTT. Filled out from reference TRBV11-3 and TRBJ1-1, the complete variable domain reads EAGVVQSPRYKIIEKKQPVAFWCNPISGHNTLYWYLQNLGQGPELLIRYENEEAVDDSQLPKDRFSAERLKGVDSTLKIQPAELGDSAVYLCASSLDLTGEAFFGQGTRLTVV.